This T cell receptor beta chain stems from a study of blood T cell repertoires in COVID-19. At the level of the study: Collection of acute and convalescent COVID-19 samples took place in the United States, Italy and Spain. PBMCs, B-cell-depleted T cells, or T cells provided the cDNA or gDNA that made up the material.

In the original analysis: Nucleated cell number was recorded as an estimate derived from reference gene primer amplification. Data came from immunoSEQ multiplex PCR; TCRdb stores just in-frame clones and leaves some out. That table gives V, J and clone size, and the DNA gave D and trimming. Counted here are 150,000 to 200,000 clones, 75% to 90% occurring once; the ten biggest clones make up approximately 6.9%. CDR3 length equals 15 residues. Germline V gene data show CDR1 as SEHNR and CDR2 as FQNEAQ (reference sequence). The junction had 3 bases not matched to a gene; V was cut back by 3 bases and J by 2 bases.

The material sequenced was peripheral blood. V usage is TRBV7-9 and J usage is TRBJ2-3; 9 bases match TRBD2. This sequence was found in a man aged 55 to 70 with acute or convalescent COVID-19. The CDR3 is CASSLSSGATDTQYF. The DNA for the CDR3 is TGTGCCAGCAGCTTGTCTAGCGGGGCCACAGATACGCAGTATTTT.